What follows describes a single TCR beta chain. Its antigen is undetermined. The data were produced by immunoSEQ multiplex PCR, yet TCRdb's version contains in-frame clones alone and is incomplete. The sample yields about 85,000 clones, about 85% seen once. The CDR3 covers 13 residues. Germline V gene lookup returns CDR1 SGHTA and CDR2 FQGTGA. V lost 2 bases, J lost 8 bases, and 10 bases lay in between. These data come from a study of cytotoxic CD8 clonotypes in ibrutinib-treated CLL. Study conclusions and caveats: Baseline levels of clonality went above those of age-matched healthy donors and moved with circulating CD8+ T-cell counts.

V is TRBV7-3 and J is TRBJ2-1; D is undetermined. The origin of this receptor is a human donor with chronic lymphocytic leukemia. Sequenced material: PBMCs, taken after 12 months of ibrutinib treatment. In DNA form, the CDR3 reads TGTGCCAGCAGCTTAGGGAATAAAGATGAGCAGTTCTTC. Encoded protein: CASSLGNKDEQFF.